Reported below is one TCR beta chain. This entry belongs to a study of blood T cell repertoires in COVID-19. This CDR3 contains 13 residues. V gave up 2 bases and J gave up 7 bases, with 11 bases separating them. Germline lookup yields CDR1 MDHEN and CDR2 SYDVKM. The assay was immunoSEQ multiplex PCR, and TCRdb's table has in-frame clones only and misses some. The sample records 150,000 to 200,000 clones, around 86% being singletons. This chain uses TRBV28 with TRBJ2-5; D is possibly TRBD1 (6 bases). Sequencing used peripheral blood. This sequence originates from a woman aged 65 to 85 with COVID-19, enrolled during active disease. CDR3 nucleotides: TGTGCCAGCAGTTTACACAGGGCGGTGACCCAGTACTTC. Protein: CASSLHRAVTQYF.